This T cell receptor beta chain was obtained from a study of T cells in localized non-small cell lung cancer. Generated by immunoSEQ multiplex PCR, the TCRdb table keeps only in-frame clones and is missing some. Of tens of thousands of clones detected, almost 85% appear once; the ten largest clones hold 17%. The germline V gene has CDR1 KGHSH and CDR2 LQKENI. This CDR3 comprises 15 residues. The V end lost 3 bases, the J end lost 8 bases, and 17 bases lay between the germline ends. The chain is built from TRBV18 and TRBJ1-3; D is undetermined. Sequenced material: peripheral blood, taken before any cancer treatment. The sequence was obtained from a male donor older than 55 with stage III squamous cell lung carcinoma. The CDR3 DNA follows: TGTGCCAGCTCACCCTTTGGAGGTCGTCAGGACACCATATATTTT. This sequence encodes CASSPFGGRQDTIYF.